This section outlines one T cell receptor (beta chain) sequence together with its context. Antigen: not known. CDR3 length: 14 residues. The V gene lost 2 bases and the J gene lost 1 base, with 7 bases spanning the gap. Germline assignment: CDR1 MDHEN and CDR2 SYDVKM. Clones were read by immunoSEQ multiplex PCR, and TCRdb kept only the in-frame ones, dropping some. The profile shows some 38,000 clones, nearly 95% of them singletons. This entry is derived from a study of graft-versus-host responses after intestinal transplantation. Study-wide background: Those transplanted obtained multivisceral, liver-intestinal, or isolated intestinal grafts. Tacrolimus plus steroids were given to all recipients for around three years, preceded by anti-thymocyte globulin induction.

The study, taken as a whole, reports: GvH clones occurred in recipient marrow; some first appeared in ileum or blood. Peak circulating GvH clone levels tracked with early post-transplant HvG declines.

The material was unstimulated CD8+ T cells sorted from spleen or lymph node cells, obtained before transplant. The rearrangement links TRBV28 to TRBJ2-3; no definite D call. This TCR came from a human donor who was the organ donor for an intestinal transplant. In nucleotides, the CDR3 is TGTGCCAGCAGTTTACCAGGTCGCACAGATACGCAGTATTTT. It encodes CASSLPGRTDTQYF.